These 8 T cell receptor beta chains originate from one sample sequenced in a study of shared clonotypes between healthy human individuals. The data were produced by immunoSEQ multiplex PCR, yet TCRdb's version contains in-frame clones alone and is incomplete. The sample carries about 470,000 clones, about 85% recorded once. The material sequenced was PBMCs. These receptors were collected from a woman aged 40 to 49 in good health. Some clones in this sample may be carry-over from other donors' samples.

This chain uses TRBV5-4 with TRBJ2-5; D not resolved. CDR1 and CDR2 (germline): SGHNT, YYREEE (reference sequence). This CDR3 has 15 amino acids. V shed 4 bases and J shed 2 bases, with 15 bases lying between them. The CDR3 nucleotides are TGTGCCAGCAGCCCCCCCGGCAGTGGACAAGAGACCCAGTACTTC. This encodes CASSPPGSGQETQYF.

This clone occurred a few times. The V and J genes are TRBV4-3 and TRBJ2-2; D is ambiguous. Germline V gives CDR1 LGHNA, CDR2 YSLEER. V lost 6 bases, J lost 0 bases, and 8 bases lay in between. This CDR3 is built from 14 residues. The CDR3 DNA follows: TGCGCCAGCAGGAGTAGTCCGAACACCGGGGAGCTGTTTTTT. It encodes CASRSSPNTGELFF.

V and J are TRBV18 and TRBJ1-6, with no clear D. CDR1 is KGHSH, CDR2 LQKENI, per germline. The CDR3 is 14 amino acids. V gave up 0 bases and J gave up 10 bases, with 10 bases separating them. The CDR3 protein is CASSPPIEGSPLHF. As DNA, the CDR3 is TGTGCCAGCTCACCACCGATCGAGGGATCACCCCTCCACTTT.

The J gene is TRBJ1-1, the V gene TRBV5-1; possible D gene TRBD1, 5 bases. This CDR3 comprises 13 residues. Germline loops: CDR1 SGHRS, CDR2 YFSETQ. V was cut by 0 bases and J by 5 bases, with 8 bases left in between. CDR3 sequence (DNA): TGCGCCAGCAGCTTGGAGGGGTTTACTGAAGCTTTCTTT. Amino acids: CASSLEGFTEAFF.

This clone came up many times. V usage is TRBV25-1 and J usage is TRBJ2-1; no reliable D call. Trimming took off 4 bases at V and 10 bases at J, with 8 bases between the two ends. The CDR3 has 11 residues. Per the germline V gene, CDR1 is MGHDK and CDR2 is SYGVNS. The CDR3 DNA is TGTGCCAGCAGTGTAGTTCAGGAGCAGTTCTTC. Translation gives CASSVVQEQFF.

The J gene is TRBJ2-1, the V gene TRBV19, with D perhaps matching TRBD2 (7 bases). CDR1 LNHDA and CDR2 SQIVND come from the germline V gene (reference sequence). Trimming removed 3 bases from V and 3 bases from J, with 18 bases in between. CDR3 length: 17 amino acids. CDR3 bases: TGTGCCAGTAGTATGGGGAGGGTACAGGGAAACTACAATGAGCAGTTCTTC. Translation: CASSMGRVQGNYNEQFF.

V usage is TRBV28 and J usage is TRBJ1-4, with TRBD1 as a possible D gene (5 bases). The V gene's germline CDR1 is MDHEN and CDR2 SYDVKM. Trimming took 6 bases from V and 5 from J, leaving 16 bases between them. The CDR3 sequence is 15 residues long. The CDR3 nucleotides are TGTGCCAGCAGGCCCAACAGGTTAATCAATGAAAAACTGTTTTTT. Residues: CASRPNRLINEKLFF. The whole variable domain, remainder taken from reference TRBV28 and TRBJ1-4, is DVKVTQSSRYLVKRTGEKVFLECVQDMDHENMFWYRQDPGLGLRLIYFSYDVKMKEKGDIPEGYSVSREKKERFSLILESASTNQTSMYLCASRPNRLINEKLFFGSGTQLSVL.

To note about this clone: This probably arose from a read error, given a far larger clone one base away. V and J are TRBV6-4 and TRBJ2-7; 9 bases line up with TRBD2. The junction had 13 bases not matched to a gene; V was cut back by 4 bases and J by 9 bases. The CDR3 sequence is 15 residues long. Germline CDR1 and CDR2: MRHNA and SNTAGT. CDR3 sequence: CASSAVLAGVDGQYF. DNA of the CDR3: TGTGCCAGCAGTGCGGTATTAGCGGGAGTTGACGGGCAGTACTTC.